This TCR beta chain was retrieved from a study of CD4 and CD8 cells across lung adenocarcinoma regions. CDR1 is MNHEY, CDR2 SMNVEV, per germline (reference sequence). CDR3 size: 11 residues. V dropped 4 bases and J dropped 6 bases, with 5 bases sitting between them. Donors had localized lung adenocarcinoma, a non-small cell lung cancer. TCRdb recomputed calls from the PCR reads with MiXCR, one row per CDR3 protein. The sample carries 11,000 or so distinct CDR3 sequences, approximately 57% recorded once. Sequenced: CD8+ T cells from the center of a lung tumor. The source of this sequence is a female donor with lung adenocarcinoma. The CD4 and CD8 labels of this study may be unreliable. The chain links TRBV27 to TRBJ2-3; D is unresolved. CDR3 protein: CASSSYDTQYF. The CDR3 nucleotides read TGTGCCAGCAGTTCGTACGATACGCAGTATTTT.